The sequence of this T cell receptor (beta chain) was determined in a study of shared clonotypes between healthy human individuals. Findings of the study overall: Generation probabilities of non-shared clonotypes were lower (relative to those shared by all four donors).

The CDR3 extends over 15 amino acids. V lost 3 bases, J lost 0 bases, and 6 bases lay in between. Germline values: CDR1 KGHSH, CDR2 LQKENI. In the CD4+ fraction, cells were divided into CD45RA+ naive and CD45RA-negative memory subsets. This clone is a singleton in its sample. The antigen is not known. The data were produced by immunoSEQ multiplex PCR, yet TCRdb's version contains in-frame clones alone and is incomplete. The data show approximately 2,300,000 clones, under 95% seen once. This chain uses TRBV18 with TRBJ2-6; D gene ambiguous. This TCR was recovered from a man between 18 and 29 years old in good health. Some clones in this sample may be carry-over from other donors' samples. Sequenced input: naive CD4+ T cells from PBMCs. The subset is: CD45RA+ positively selected. CDR3 amino acids: CASSPKPSGANVLTF. DNA for the CDR3: TGTGCCAGCTCACCCAAGCCCTCTGGGGCCAACGTCCTGACTTTC.